This is a list of T cell receptor beta chains from one sample in a study of Ad26.COV2.S vaccination and SARS-CoV-2 variants. TCRdb's copy holds only in-frame clones and misses some; the assay was immunoSEQ multiplex PCR. The data contain over 90,000 clones, around 80% of them singletons. Sequencing used peripheral blood, obtained after recovery from COVID-19. The receptors were sampled from a human donor who had recovered from COVID-19. Both conserved end residues are trimmed from each CDR3. Each record gives: D gene, V gene, J gene, clone size, CDR3 protein. D genes are given only for firm matches. Clone sizes are given selectively: once, few, many, or a class where the clone is expanded.

TRBD1	TRBV6-1	TRBJ1-5	-	ASSESGGNQPQH
-	TRBV6-2/TRBV6-3	TRBJ1-3	-	ASSYQGIAGNTIY
-	TRBV5-1	TRBJ2-7	-	ASSSRPAGEQY
-	TRBV28	TRBJ1-5	-	ASSFPPTLGHQPQH
TRBD1	TRBV5-1	TRBJ2-7	once	ASSLGPPQGKQALGSYEQY
TRBD2	TRBV6-5	TRBJ2-2	few	ASSYEASGGPGELF
TRBD1	TRBV19	TRBJ2-7	-	ASSTGGSEQY
-	TRBV3-1/TRBV3-2	TRBJ2-1	-	ASSREGAGSYNEQF
-	TRBV15	TRBJ2-2	once	ATSGGGMGTGELF
-	TRBV27	TRBJ1-1	-	ASSLRTANTEAF
-	TRBV6-5	TRBJ2-1	-	ASSQSRIHSNEQF
-	TRBV3-1/TRBV3-2	TRBJ1-1	-	ASSQIGGDTEAF
TRBD2	TRBV28	TRBJ2-1	few	ASSLGRVGASYNEQF
-	TRBV7-2	TRBJ1-5	-	ASSLGGVRQKGQPQH
-	TRBV7-9	TRBJ2-7	many	ASSSYQSGAGYEQY
-	TRBV6-5	TRBJ1-5	few	ARPYPSNQPQH
-	TRBV3-1/TRBV3-2	TRBJ1-4	-	ASSPATLGVTNEKLF
-	TRBV2	TRBJ1-4	-	ASSEGTKSNEKLF
TRBD2	TRBV28	TRBJ2-3	-	ASSSGTSGGGTDTQY
TRBD1	TRBV4-1	TRBJ2-1	once	ASSQDRGQGRDEQF
-	TRBV30	TRBJ2-2	once	AWSARASGELF
-	TRBV5-4	TRBJ2-2	once	ASSLLAANTGELF
-	TRBV5-1	TRBJ2-5	few	ASSLQETQY
-	TRBV6-2/TRBV6-3	TRBJ2-7	few	ASSYRQGDYEQY
TRBD1	TRBV6-5	TRBJ2-1	-	ASSRDSEYNEQF
-	TRBV5-1	TRBJ2-2	-	ASSHLESGGEGELF
TRBD1	TRBV14	TRBJ1-2	-	ASRRQGASGYT
TRBD2	TRBV19	TRBJ2-7	-	ASSKSGASGAYEQY
-	TRBV28	TRBJ1-4	-	ASSLQRGSEKLF
-	TRBV12-3/TRBV12-4	TRBJ2-7	few	ASSTGHEQY
TRBD1	TRBV7-3	TRBJ2-7	-	ASSSAGTGSSYEQY